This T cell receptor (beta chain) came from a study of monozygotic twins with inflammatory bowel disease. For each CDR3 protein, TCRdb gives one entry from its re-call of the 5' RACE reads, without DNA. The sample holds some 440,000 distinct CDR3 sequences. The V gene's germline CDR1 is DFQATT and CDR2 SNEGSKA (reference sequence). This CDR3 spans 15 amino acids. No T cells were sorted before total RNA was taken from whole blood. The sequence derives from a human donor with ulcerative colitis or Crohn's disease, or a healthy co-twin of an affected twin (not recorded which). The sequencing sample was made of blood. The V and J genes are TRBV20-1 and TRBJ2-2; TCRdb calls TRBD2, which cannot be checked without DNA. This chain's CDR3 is CSARDPGRGTGELFF.